The clone carrying this T cell receptor (beta chain) occurred once. This entry is derived from a study of blood T cell repertoires in COVID-19. Study background: The study drew acute and convalescent COVID-19 samples from the United States, Italy and Spain. PBMCs, B-cell-depleted T cells, or T cells provided the cDNA or gDNA that made up the material.

Clones were read by immunoSEQ multiplex PCR, and TCRdb kept only the in-frame ones, dropping some. The repertoire includes about 240,000 clones, 87% of them detected once, and approximately 7.9% sits in the top ten. Germline CDR1 is SGHRS and CDR2 is YFSETQ. Trimming cost V 4 bases and J 1 base, with 18 bases left between them. This CDR3 is 16 amino acids long. The sequence was collected from a man aged 55 to 69 who had recovered from COVID-19. The sample was peripheral blood. This chain joins TRBV5-1 and TRBJ2-7; D call uncertain. For the CDR3, the DNA is TGCGCCAGCAGCAGAACAGCCCGAGCCGCGTCCTACGAGCAGTACTTC. Translating it yields CASSRTARAASYEQYF.